This T cell receptor beta chain emerged from a study of breast tumors, draining lymph nodes, adjacent tissues. V lost 4 bases, J lost 7 bases, and 16 bases lay in between. The CDR3 is 14 amino acids. Germline V gives CDR1 LGHDT, CDR2 YNNKEL (reference sequence). This clonotype has at least ten counts. Antigen specificity is unknown. Study outcomes and limitations: Luminal-like breast cancer showed significantly greater tumor-nontumor repertoire similarity than basal-like breast cancer did. Data only fit, rather than demonstrated, lymph node origin of most tumor T cells. Tumor repertoires ranked between lymph nodes and nontumor tissue in diversity, with V and J gene preferences. The data were judged consistent with most tumor T cells coming from lymph node and expanding in tumor.

Axillary draining lymph nodes of breast cancer patients supplied the node samples. TCRdb re-called the multiplex PCR reads through MiXCR, storing one row per CDR3 protein. The table has around 230,000 distinct CDR3 sequences, 32% seen once; the top ten hold just over 1.4%. The sequenced sample consisted of axillary lymph node tissue. This sequence was found in a female donor with breast cancer. Some clones in this sample may be carry-over from other donors' samples. J is TRBJ1-2 and V is TRBV3-1, with D unclear. Here the CDR3 reads CASSLDLRRSGYTF. The CDR3 DNA reads as TGTGCCAGCAGCCTGGACTTACGGAGGAGTGGCTACACCTTC.